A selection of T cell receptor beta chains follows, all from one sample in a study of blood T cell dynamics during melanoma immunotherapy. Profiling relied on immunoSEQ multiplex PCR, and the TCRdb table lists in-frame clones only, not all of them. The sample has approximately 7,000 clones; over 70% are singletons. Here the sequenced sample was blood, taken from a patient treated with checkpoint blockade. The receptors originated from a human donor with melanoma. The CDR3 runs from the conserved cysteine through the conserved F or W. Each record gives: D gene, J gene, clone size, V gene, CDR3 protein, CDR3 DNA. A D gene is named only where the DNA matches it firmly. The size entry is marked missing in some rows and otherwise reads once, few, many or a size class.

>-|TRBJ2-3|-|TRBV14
CASSQEGFTDTQYF
TGTGCCAGCAGCCAAGAGGGTTTCACAGATACGCAGTATTTT
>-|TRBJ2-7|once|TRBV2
CASSPAYSKHYEQYF
TGTGCCAGCAGCCCCGCGTACAGCAAGCACTACGAGCAGTACTTC
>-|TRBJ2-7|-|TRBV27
CASSLKTEYEQYF
TGTGCCAGCAGCCTCAAGACCGAGTACGAGCAGTACTTC
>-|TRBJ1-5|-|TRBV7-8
CASSLVGASNQPQHF
TGTGCCAGCAGCTTAGTAGGGGCTAGCAATCAGCCCCAGCATTTT
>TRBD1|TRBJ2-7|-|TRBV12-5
CASGTGQGIQNEQYF
TGTGCTAGTGGTACCGGACAGGGCATACAGAACGAGCAGTACTTC
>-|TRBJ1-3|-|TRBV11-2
CASSLAGSGNTIYF
TGTGCCAGCAGCTTAGCAGGGTCTGGAAACACCATATATTTT
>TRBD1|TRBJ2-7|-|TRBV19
CASSIKQGNYEQYF
TGTGCCAGTAGTATAAAACAGGGGAACTACGAGCAGTACTTC
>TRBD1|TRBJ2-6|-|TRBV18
CASSRPGQGLSGANVLTF
TGTGCCAGCTCACGCCCGGGACAGGGGCTCTCTGGGGCCAACGTCCTGACTTTC
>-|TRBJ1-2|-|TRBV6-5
CASSSPGLVIGYTF
TGTGCCAGCAGCTCCCCCGGGTTGGTCATCGGCTACACCTTC
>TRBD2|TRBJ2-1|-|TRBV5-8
CASSLGDGRSYNEQFF
TGTGCCAGCAGCTTGGGGGACGGGAGGAGTTACAATGAGCAGTTCTTC
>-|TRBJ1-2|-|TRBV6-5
CASRNGAGANYGYTF
TGTGCCAGCAGAAATGGCGCAGGGGCTAACTATGGCTACACCTTC
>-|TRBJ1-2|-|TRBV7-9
CASSSYGANYGYTF
TGTGCCAGCAGCTCCTACGGAGCTAACTATGGCTACACCTTC
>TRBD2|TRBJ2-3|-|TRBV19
CASSVLETSGSTDTQYF
TGTGCCAGTAGTGTCCTGGAGACTAGCGGGTCCACAGATACGCAGTATTTT
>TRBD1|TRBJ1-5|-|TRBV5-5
CASRSGTGNQPQHF
TGTGCCAGCAGATCCGGGACAGGGAATCAGCCCCAGCATTTT
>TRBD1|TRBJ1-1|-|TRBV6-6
CASSYGGQAAEAFF
TGTGCCAGCAGTTACGGCGGACAGGCCGCTGAAGCTTTCTTT
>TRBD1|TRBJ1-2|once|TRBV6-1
CASSAGQAIYGYTF
TGTGCCAGCAGTGCCGGACAGGCGATCTATGGCTACACCTTC
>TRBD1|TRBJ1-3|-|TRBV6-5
CASRQQGAGNTIYF
TGTGCCAGCAGACAACAGGGGGCTGGAAACACCATATATTTT